This T cell receptor beta chain was sequenced for a study of T cell changes during pregnancy in multiple sclerosis. The data were produced by immunoSEQ multiplex PCR, yet TCRdb's version contains in-frame clones alone and is incomplete. This table has 30,000 to 45,000 clones, just over 90% appearing once. This specimen was peripheral blood, taken before pregnancy. The TCR originated in a female donor with multiple sclerosis, enrolled in a pregnancy study.

Written as DNA, the CDR3 is TGTGCCAGCTCAACCGGGAATTCCTACGAGCAGTACTTC. It specifies CASSTGNSYEQYF. V usage is TRBV18 and J usage is TRBJ2-7; D might be TRBD2 (5 bases). The CDR3 sequence is 13 residues long. Between the trimmed V and J ends, which lost 5 bases and 1 base, there was a span of 9 bases. Germline CDR1 KGHSH, CDR2 LQKENI.